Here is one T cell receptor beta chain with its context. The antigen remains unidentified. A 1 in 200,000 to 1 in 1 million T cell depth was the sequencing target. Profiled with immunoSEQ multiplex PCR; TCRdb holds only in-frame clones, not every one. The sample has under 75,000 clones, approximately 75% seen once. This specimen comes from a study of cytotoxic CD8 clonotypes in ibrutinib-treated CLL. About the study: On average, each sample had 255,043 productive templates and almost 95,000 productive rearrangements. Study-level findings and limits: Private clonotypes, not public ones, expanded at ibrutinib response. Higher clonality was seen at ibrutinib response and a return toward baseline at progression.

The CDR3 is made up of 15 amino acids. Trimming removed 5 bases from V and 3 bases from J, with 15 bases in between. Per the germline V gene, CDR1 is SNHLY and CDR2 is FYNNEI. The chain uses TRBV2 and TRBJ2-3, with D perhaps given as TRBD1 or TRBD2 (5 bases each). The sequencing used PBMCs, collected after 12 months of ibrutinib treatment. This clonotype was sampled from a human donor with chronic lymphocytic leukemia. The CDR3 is CASSQGPSRTDTQYF. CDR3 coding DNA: TGTGCCAGCAGTCAGGGACCCAGTAGGACAGATACGCAGTATTTT.